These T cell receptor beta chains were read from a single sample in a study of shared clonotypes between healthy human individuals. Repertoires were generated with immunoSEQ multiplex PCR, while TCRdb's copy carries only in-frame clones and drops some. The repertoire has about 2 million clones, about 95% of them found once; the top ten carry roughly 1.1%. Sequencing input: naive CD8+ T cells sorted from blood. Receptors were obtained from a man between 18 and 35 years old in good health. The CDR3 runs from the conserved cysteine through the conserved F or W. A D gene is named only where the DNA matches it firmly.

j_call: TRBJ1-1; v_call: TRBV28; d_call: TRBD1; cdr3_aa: CATSLTGRGDTEAFF
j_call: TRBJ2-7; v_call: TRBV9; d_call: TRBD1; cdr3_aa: CASSDRQGSHEQYF
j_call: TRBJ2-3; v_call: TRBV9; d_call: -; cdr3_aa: CASSPGVATDTQYF
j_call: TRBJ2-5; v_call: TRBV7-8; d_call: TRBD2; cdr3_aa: CASSLLAGGIQETQYF
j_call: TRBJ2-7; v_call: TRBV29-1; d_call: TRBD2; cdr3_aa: CSVETSGAYEQYF
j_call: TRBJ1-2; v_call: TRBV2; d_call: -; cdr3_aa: CASNGGTGYGYTF
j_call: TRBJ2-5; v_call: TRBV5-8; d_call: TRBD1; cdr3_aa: CASSTNDRVALETQYF
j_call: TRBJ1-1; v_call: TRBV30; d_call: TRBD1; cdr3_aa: CAWSVQGHTEAFF
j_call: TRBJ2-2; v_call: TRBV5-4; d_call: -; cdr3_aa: CASRTGHTGELFF
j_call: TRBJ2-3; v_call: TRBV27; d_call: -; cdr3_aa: CASSLKGADTQYF
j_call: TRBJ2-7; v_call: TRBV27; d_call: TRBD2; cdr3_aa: CASSPGLAGYEQYF
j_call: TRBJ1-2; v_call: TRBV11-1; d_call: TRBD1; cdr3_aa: CASRDRDRAYGYTF
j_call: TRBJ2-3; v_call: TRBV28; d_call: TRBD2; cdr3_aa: CASSSRLAGGRDTQYF
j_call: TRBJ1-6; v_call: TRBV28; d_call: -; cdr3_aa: CASSLRTTYNSPLHF
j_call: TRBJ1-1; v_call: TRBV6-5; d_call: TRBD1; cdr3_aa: CASSTSTGGTEAFF
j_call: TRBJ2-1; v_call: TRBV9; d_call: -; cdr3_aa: CASGGSSYNEQFF
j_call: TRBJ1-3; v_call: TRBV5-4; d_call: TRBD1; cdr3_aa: CASSLAAGGVGNTIYF
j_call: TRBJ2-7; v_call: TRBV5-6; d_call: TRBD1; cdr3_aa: CASSPGQSYEQYF
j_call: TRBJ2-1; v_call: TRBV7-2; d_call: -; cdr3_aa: CASSLGVSSSYNEQFF
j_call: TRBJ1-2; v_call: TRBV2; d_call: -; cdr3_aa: CASSEVGDGYTF
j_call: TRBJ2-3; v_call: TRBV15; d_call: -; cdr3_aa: CATSRDSTDTQYF